This T cell receptor beta chain was sequenced for a study of blood T cell repertoires in COVID-19. About the research overall: Donors in the United States, Italy and Spain gave samples during acute or convalescent COVID-19. In each case, the material was cDNA or gDNA derived from T cells, B-cell-depleted T cells, or PBMCs.

This clone was observed once. Trimming at V came to 1 base and at J to 4 bases, leaving 6 bases not matched to a gene. Germline loops: CDR1 SEHNR, CDR2 FQNEAQ (reference sequence). CDR3 length: 16 amino acids. It was during active infection that Seattle patients were enrolled and then longitudinally followed. In the authors' workflow: Amplification of reference gene primers provided the estimated nucleated cell counts. TCRdb's table, derived via immunoSEQ multiplex PCR, lists solely in-frame clones and lacks some. The V and J calls and clone size were taken over from that table, and D and trimming were inferred from the DNA. The sample consists of about 530,000 clones, approximately 91% of them appearing once.

Source material: peripheral blood. The receptor's source is a woman aged 50 to 60 with COVID-19, enrolled during active disease. The chain is built from TRBV7-9 and TRBJ2-1, with TRBD2 matching over 8 bases. CDR3 coding DNA: TGTGCCAGCAGCTTAGTAACGGGGGGGTCTTACAATGAGCAGTTCTTC. It specifies CASSLVTGGSYNEQFF.